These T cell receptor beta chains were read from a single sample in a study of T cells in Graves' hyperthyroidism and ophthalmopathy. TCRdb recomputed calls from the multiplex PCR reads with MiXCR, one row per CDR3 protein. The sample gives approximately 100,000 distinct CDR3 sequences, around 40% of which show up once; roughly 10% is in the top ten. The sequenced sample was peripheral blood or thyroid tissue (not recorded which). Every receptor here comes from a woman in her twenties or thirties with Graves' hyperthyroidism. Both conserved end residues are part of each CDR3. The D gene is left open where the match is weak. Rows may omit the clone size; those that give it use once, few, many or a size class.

CDR3nt: TGTGCCAGCAGCAGCCAGGACGGGACTAGTTACGAGCAGTACTTC
CDR3aa: CASSSQDGTSYEQYF
len: 15
abundance: many
v_gene: TRBV9
j_gene: TRBJ2-7
d_gene: TRBD2

CDR3nt: TGTGCCAGCAGTTTATGGGGGATTCGCGAGCAGTACTTC
CDR3aa: CASSLWGIREQYF
len: 13
abundance: many
v_gene: TRBV28
j_gene: TRBJ2-7
d_gene: -

CDR3nt: TGTGCCAGCAGTGCAAGAAGGCTAGCGGGAGAGTCCACCGGGGAGCTGTTTTTT
CDR3aa: CASSARRLAGESTGELFF
len: 18
abundance: few
v_gene: TRBV25-1
j_gene: TRBJ2-2
d_gene: TRBD2

CDR3nt: TGCAGCGCCCAGGGACAGGGGAACACCGGGGAGCTGTTTTTT
CDR3aa: CSAQGQGNTGELFF
len: 14
abundance: many
v_gene: TRBV29-1
j_gene: TRBJ2-2
d_gene: TRBD1

CDR3nt: TGCAGTGCTATGGGACTAGCGGGGAGGAACATTCAGTACTTC
CDR3aa: CSAMGLAGRNIQYF
len: 14
abundance: -
v_gene: TRBV20-1
j_gene: TRBJ2-4
d_gene: TRBD2

CDR3nt: TGCAGTGCTCTTGGCTGGGTGGTCGGCTCTGGCAATCAGCCCCAGCATTTT
CDR3aa: CSALGWVVGSGNQPQHF
len: 17
abundance: -
v_gene: TRBV20-1
j_gene: TRBJ1-5
d_gene: -

CDR3nt: TGTGCTAGTGGCCCATCCTACGAGCAGTACTTC
CDR3aa: CASGPSYEQYF
len: 11
abundance: -
v_gene: TRBV19
j_gene: TRBJ2-7
d_gene: -

CDR3nt: TGCAGTGCTAGAGATGGGGCAGGGTTTATCTCCGGGACCCTCCACTTT
CDR3aa: CSARDGAGFISGTLHF
len: 16
abundance: many
v_gene: TRBV20-1
j_gene: TRBJ1-6
d_gene: -

CDR3nt: TGTGCTAGAGATTATTACAGGGACGTGGCTGGCTACACCTTC
CDR3aa: CARDYYRDVAGYTF
len: 14
abundance: -
v_gene: TRBV7-8
j_gene: TRBJ1-2
d_gene: -

CDR3nt: TGTGCCACCAAACAGGGATTCAGGGAGACCCAGTACTTC
CDR3aa: CATKQGFRETQYF
len: 13
abundance: many
v_gene: TRBV28
j_gene: TRBJ2-5
d_gene: -

CDR3nt: TGTGCCAGTAGTCCTTGGGTAGCGGGAACCTACGAGCAGTACTTC
CDR3aa: CASSPWVAGTYEQYF
len: 15
abundance: medium-sized
v_gene: TRBV19
j_gene: TRBJ2-7
d_gene: TRBD2

CDR3nt: TGTGCCAGCAGCGTAGCCGTAGCGGGAGGCACAGATACGCAGTATTTT
CDR3aa: CASSVAVAGGTDTQYF
len: 16
abundance: many
v_gene: TRBV9
j_gene: TRBJ2-3
d_gene: TRBD2

CDR3nt: TGTGCCAGCTACCAGAGGGTGGGAGAAGCTTTCTTT
CDR3aa: CASYQRVGEAFF
len: 12
abundance: many
v_gene: TRBV6-5
j_gene: TRBJ1-1
d_gene: -

CDR3nt: TGTGCCAGCAGCCCCCTGGCTGGGGGGAGTTGGTTCGACGAGCAGTACTTC
CDR3aa: CASSPLAGGSWFDEQYF
len: 17
abundance: many
v_gene: TRBV7-6
j_gene: TRBJ2-7
d_gene: -

CDR3nt: TGTGCCAGCAGCACCGCCGGGGAGCTGTTTTTT
CDR3aa: CASSTAGELFF
len: 11
abundance: many
v_gene: TRBV7-2
j_gene: TRBJ2-2
d_gene: -

CDR3nt: TGTGCCAGCAGCCTCGCAGGGCGCTACGAGCAGTACTTC
CDR3aa: CASSLAGRYEQYF
len: 13
abundance: many
v_gene: TRBV7-8
j_gene: TRBJ2-7
d_gene: -

CDR3nt: TGTGCCAGCAGACAACTCGGGCCTCAGAGGCCCCTCCACTTT
CDR3aa: CASRQLGPQRPLHF
len: 14
abundance: many
v_gene: TRBV27
j_gene: TRBJ1-6
d_gene: -

CDR3nt: TGTGCCAGCAGCTCATCTCAGGGATGGAACACTGAAGCTTTCTTT
CDR3aa: CASSSSQGWNTEAFF
len: 15
abundance: large
v_gene: TRBV13
j_gene: TRBJ1-1
d_gene: -